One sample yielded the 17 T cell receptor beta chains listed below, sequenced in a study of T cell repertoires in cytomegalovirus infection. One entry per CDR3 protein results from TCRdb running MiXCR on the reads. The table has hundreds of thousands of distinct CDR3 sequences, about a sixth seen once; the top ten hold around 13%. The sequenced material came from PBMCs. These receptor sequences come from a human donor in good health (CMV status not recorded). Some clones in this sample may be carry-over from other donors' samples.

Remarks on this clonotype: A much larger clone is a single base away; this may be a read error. CDR3 in amino acids: CASSFPLNTEAFF. CDR3 nucleotide sequence: TGTGCCAGCAGTTTTCCCCTGAACACTGAAGCTTTCTTT. This rearrangement joins TRBV12-3 or TRBV12-4 to TRBJ1-1; D gene unclear. The CDR3 contains 13 residues. With 3 bases removed from V and 0 bases from J, the gap between germline ends came to 5 bases.

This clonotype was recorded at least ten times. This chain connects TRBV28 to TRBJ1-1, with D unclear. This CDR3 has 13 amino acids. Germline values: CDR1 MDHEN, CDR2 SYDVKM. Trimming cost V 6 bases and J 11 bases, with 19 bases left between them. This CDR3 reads CASRAGSSDTAFF. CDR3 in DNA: TGTGCCAGCAGAGCGGGGTCCAGCGATACGGCTTTCTTT.

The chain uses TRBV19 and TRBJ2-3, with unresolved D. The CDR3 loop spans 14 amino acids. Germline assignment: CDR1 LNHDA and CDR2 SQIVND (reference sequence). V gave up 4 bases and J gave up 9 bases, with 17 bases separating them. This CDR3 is CASSSPLAPGTQYF. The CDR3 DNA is TGTGCCAGTAGTAGCCCGCTCGCACCCGGGACGCAGTATTTT.

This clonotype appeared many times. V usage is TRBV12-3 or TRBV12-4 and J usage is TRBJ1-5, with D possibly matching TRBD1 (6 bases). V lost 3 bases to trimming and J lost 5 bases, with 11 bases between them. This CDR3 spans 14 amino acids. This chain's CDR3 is CASSFQGQDQPQHF. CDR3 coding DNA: TGTGCCAGCAGTTTTCAGGGGCAGGATCAGCCCCAGCATTTT.

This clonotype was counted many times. CDR3 loop: CASSSGDRVPSPLHF. The CDR3 coding sequence is TGTGCCAGCAGTTCCGGGGACAGGGTCCCTTCACCCCTCCACTTT. The gene calls are TRBV6-2 or TRBV6-3 and TRBJ1-6; TRBD1 matches 9 bases. The CDR3 contains 15 residues. V lost 4 bases to trimming and J lost 9 bases; unmatched junction nucleotides: 7. Germline V gene lookup returns CDR1 MNHEY and CDR2 SVGEGT.

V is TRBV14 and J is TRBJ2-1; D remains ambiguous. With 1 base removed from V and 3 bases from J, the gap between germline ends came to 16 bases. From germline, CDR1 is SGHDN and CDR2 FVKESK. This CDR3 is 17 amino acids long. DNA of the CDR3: TGTGCCAGCAGCCAAGGTGGCAGCCCCTGGCTCTACAATGAGCAGTTCTTC. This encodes CASSQGGSPWLYNEQFF.

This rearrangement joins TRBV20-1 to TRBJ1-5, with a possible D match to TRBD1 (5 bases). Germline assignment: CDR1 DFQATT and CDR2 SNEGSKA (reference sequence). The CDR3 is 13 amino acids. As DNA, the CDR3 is TGCAGGGCGAAGGGAGGGGGCAATCAGCCCCAGCATTTT. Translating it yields CRAKGGGNQPQHF.

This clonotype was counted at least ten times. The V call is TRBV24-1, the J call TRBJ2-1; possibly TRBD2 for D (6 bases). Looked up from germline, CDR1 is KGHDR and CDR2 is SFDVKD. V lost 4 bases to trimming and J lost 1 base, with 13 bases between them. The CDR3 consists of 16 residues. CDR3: CATSDARGASYNEQFF. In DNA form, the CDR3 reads TGTGCCACCAGTGACGCCCGCGGGGCGTCCTACAATGAGCAGTTCTTC.

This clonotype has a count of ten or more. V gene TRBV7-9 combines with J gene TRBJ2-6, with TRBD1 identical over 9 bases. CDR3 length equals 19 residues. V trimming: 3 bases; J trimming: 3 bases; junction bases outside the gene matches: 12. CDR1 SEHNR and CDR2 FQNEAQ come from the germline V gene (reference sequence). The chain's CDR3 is CASSLPTGTGLFGANVLTF. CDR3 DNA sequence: TGTGCCAGCAGCTTGCCGACCGGGACAGGGCTGTTTGGGGCCAACGTCCTGACTTTC.

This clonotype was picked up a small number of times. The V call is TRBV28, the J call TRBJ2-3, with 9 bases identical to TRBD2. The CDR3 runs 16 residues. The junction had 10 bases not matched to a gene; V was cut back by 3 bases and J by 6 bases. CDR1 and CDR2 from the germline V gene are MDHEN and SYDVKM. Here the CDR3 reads CASSFLAGGGVDTQYF. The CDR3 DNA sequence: TGTGCCAGCAGTTTCTTGGCGGGGGGGGGGGTGGATACGCAGTATTTT.

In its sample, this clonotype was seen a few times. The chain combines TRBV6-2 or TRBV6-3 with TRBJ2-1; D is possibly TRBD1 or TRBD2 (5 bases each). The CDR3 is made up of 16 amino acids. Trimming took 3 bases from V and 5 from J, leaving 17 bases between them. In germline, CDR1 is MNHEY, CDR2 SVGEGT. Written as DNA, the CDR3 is TGTGCCAGCAGTTATCGAGGGACCTCCAGGAACAATGAGCAGTTCTTC. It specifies CASSYRGTSRNNEQFF.

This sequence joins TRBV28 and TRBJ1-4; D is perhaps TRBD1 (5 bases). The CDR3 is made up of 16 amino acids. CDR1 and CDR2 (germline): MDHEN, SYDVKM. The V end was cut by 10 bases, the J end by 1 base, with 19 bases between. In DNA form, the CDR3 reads TGTGCCACCGCTGTCGGGACGGCCGTAACTAATGAAAAACTGTTTTTT. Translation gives CATAVGTAVTNEKLFF.

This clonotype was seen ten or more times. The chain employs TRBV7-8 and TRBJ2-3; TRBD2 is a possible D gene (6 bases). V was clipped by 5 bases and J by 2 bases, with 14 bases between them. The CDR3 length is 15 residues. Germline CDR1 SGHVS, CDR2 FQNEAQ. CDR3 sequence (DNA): TGTGCCAGCAGCCCCCGGGAGCTACCCACAGATACGCAGTATTTT. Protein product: CASSPRELPTDTQYF.

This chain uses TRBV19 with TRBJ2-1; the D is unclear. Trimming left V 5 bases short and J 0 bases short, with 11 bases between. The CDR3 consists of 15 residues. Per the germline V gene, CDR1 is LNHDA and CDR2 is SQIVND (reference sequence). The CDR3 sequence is CASSLSPSSYNEQFF. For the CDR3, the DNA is TGTGCCAGTAGTCTCAGCCCCAGCTCCTACAATGAGCAGTTCTTC.

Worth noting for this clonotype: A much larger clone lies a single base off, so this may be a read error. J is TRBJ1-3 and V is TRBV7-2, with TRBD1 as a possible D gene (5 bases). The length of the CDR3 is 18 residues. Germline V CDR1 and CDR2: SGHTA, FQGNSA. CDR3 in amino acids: CASSLAYRGEASGDTIYF. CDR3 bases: TGTGCCAGCAGCTTAGCGTATCGGGGGGAAGCCTCTGGAGACACCATATATTTT.

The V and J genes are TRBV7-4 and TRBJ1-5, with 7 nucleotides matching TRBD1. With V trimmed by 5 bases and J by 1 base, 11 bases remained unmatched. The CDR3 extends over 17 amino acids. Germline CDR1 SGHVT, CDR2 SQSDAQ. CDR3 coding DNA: TGTGCCAGCAGCCAACAAACAGGGGTTGGAAGCAATCAGCCCCAGCATTTT. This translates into CASSQQTGVGSNQPQHF. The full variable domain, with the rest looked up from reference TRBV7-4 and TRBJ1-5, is GAGVSQSPRYKVAKRGRDVALRCDSISGHVTLYWYRQTLGQGSEVLTYSQSDAQRDKSGRPSGRFSAERPERSVSTLKIQRTEQGDSAVYLCASSQQTGVGSNQPQHFGDGTRLSIL.

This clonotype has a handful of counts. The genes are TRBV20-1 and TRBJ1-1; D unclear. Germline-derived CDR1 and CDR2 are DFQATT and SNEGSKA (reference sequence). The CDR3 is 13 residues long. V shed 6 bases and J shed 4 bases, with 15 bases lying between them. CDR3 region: CSAPPPPGTEAFF. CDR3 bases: TGCAGTGCCCCCCCTCCCCCGGGCACTGAAGCTTTCTTT.